This passage covers 21 T cell receptor beta chains from one sample sequenced in a study of human T cells and chemical hapten exposure (dated by TCRdb to about 2021). The time point label of this sample denotes: patch test 3, about 24 weeks after DPC sensitization. Explained via the paper, the treatment or condition label denotes: therapeutic diphenylcyclopropenone sensitization with weekly scalp DPC. The method behind the library was RACE. The listed sequencing device is NextSeq 500. Through fastp at Q25 and MiXCR, TCRdb rebuilt clones from the public reads, retaining in-frame beta chains. Identical CDR3 proteins give one entry, which carries the most common genes and DNA. The sample data list roughly 150,000 distinct CDR3 sequences, and 25% to 30% of these were observed just once. 2% to 2.5% of the sample goes to the ten largest clones. The sample consisted of whole blood, taken in connection with sensitization to the hapten diphenylcyclopropenone (DPC). The receptors were gathered from a woman younger than 30 with alopecia areata. Some clones in this sample may be carry-over from other donors' samples.

This sequence joins TRBV2 and TRBJ2-2, with D perhaps matching TRBD2 (7 bases). V was pared by 1 base and J by 0 bases, with 15 bases between. Per germline, CDR1 SNHLY and CDR2 FYNNEI. The CDR3 totals 18 residues. The CDR3 sequence: CASSEVRGAGSNTGELFF. Here the CDR3 DNA reads TGTGCCAGCAGTGAAGTACGGGGGGCAGGGTCGAACACCGGGGAGCTGTTTTTT.

This clonotype came up a few times. V gene TRBV6-5 combines with J gene TRBJ2-1; D ambiguous. The germline CDR1 and CDR2 sequences are MNHEY and SVGAGI. Trimming left V 6 bases short and J 7 bases short, with 7 bases between. This CDR3 comprises 11 residues. The CDR3 protein is CASRETNEQFF. CDR3 bases: TGTGCCAGCAGAGAGACGAATGAGCAGTTCTTC.

V usage is TRBV14 and J usage is TRBJ1-4, with 9 bases identical to TRBD1. CDR3 length: 15 amino acids. V lost 2 bases to trimming and J lost 6 bases; unmatched junction nucleotides: 4. Germline CDR1 and CDR2: SGHDN and FVKESK. CDR3 in amino acids: CASSQNRGLHEKLFF. CDR3 sequence (DNA): TGTGCCAGCAGCCAAAACAGGGGGCTTCATGAAAAACTGTTTTTT.

This clonotype was recorded at least ten times. V gene TRBV29-1 combines with J gene TRBJ1-1, with a possible D match to TRBD1 (5 bases). Between the trimmed V and J ends, which lost 7 bases and 1 base, there was a span of 10 bases. The CDR3 is 12 residues long. The germline V gene has CDR1 SQVTM and CDR2 ANQGSEA. This CDR3 is CSGGQENTEAFF. The CDR3 DNA reads TGCAGCGGAGGACAAGAGAACACTGAAGCTTTCTTT.

The chain links TRBV11-2 to TRBJ2-3; TRBD2 might be the D (6 bases). The CDR3 totals 14 residues. Trimming took 4 bases from V and 6 from J, leaving 14 bases between them. CDR1 is SGHAT and CDR2 is FQNNGV in the germline V gene. The CDR3 coding sequence is TGTGCCAGCAGCTCCCTGGGACTGCCGGATACGCAGTATTTT. Encoded protein: CASSSLGLPDTQYF.

The chain links TRBV4-1 to TRBJ2-7, with D uncertain. Germline assignment: CDR1 MGHRA and CDR2 YSYEKL. Trimming removed 3 bases from V and 6 bases from J, with 9 bases in between. The CDR3 length is 12 residues. This chain's CDR3 is CASSHPTGEQYF. CDR3 DNA sequence: TGCGCCAGCAGCCACCCCACGGGCGAGCAGTACTTC.

The gene calls are TRBV29-1 and TRBJ1-2; perhaps TRBD1 as D (5 bases). The CDR3 covers 12 residues. V lost 4 bases, J lost 3 bases, and 9 bases lay in between. The germline gives CDR1 SQVTM, CDR2 ANQGSEA. The CDR3 DNA follows: TGCAGCGTTGGGGGGGACGACTATGGCTACACCTTC. Translating it yields CSVGGDDYGYTF.

This clonotype occurred many times. V is TRBV29-1 and J is TRBJ2-3; TRBD2 matches at 11 bases. Germline V lookup: CDR1 SQVTM, CDR2 ANQGSEA. V trimming: 8 bases; J trimming: 4 bases; junction bases outside the gene matches: 11. The CDR3 runs 15 residues. This CDR3 is CSQVIAGGQADTQYF. DNA for the CDR3: TGCAGCCAAGTCATAGCGGGGGGGCAAGCAGATACGCAGTATTTT.

This clonotype has more than one count but fewer than ten. V is TRBV4-2 and J is TRBJ1-5, with no clear D. The length of the CDR3 is 13 residues. Trimming took 1 base from V and 7 from J, leaving 8 bases between them. Germline values: CDR1 LGHNA, CDR2 YNFKEQ. CDR3 DNA sequence: TGTGCCAGCAGCCAAGTTCGGGAACAGCCCCAGCATTTT. It yields the protein CASSQVREQPQHF.

The table lists this clonotype with a count of one. The rearrangement links TRBV5-4 to TRBJ2-3; D not resolved. Germline CDR1 is SGHNT and CDR2 is YYREEE (reference sequence). The CDR3 contains 15 residues. The V end lost 4 bases, the J end lost 0 bases, and 12 bases lay between the germline ends. The CDR3 DNA sequence: TGTGCCAGCAGCCCTGGCCCTGCTAGCACAGATACGCAGTATTTT. Its protein is CASSPGPASTDTQYF.

This clonotype was found a few times. The chain couples TRBV7-2 to TRBJ2-7; D is ambiguous. The V gene lost 5 bases and the J gene lost 6 bases, with 8 bases spanning the gap. CDR1 and CDR2 (germline): SGHTA, FQGNSA. This CDR3 contains 11 residues. CDR3 DNA: TGTGCCAGCAGCGCCCGGACCGAGCAGTACTTC. It encodes CASSARTEQYF.

The chain recombines TRBV6-5 with TRBJ2-4, with unresolved D. V was pared by 2 bases and J by 0 bases, with 11 bases between. The CDR3 runs to 16 residues. Germline CDR1 MNHEY, CDR2 SVGAGI. The DNA of the CDR3 is TGTGCCAGCAGTTACAGGTGGGAACTAGCCAAAAACATTCAGTACTTC. Protein sequence: CASSYRWELAKNIQYF.

The CDR3 nucleotides read TGTGCCAGCAGCTTGGCAGGGACTAACAATGAGCAGTTCTTC. Translated, it gives CASSLAGTNNEQFF. The chain is built from TRBV5-4 and TRBJ2-1; 7 bases are shared with TRBD2. From germline, CDR1 is SGHNT and CDR2 YYREEE (reference sequence). The V and J ends lost 0 bases and 5 bases, in that order; junction bases with no gene match: 2. The length of the CDR3 is 14 residues. The variable domain in full, with the rest retrieved from reference TRBV5-4 and TRBJ2-1, is ETGVTQSPTHLIKTRGQQVTLRCSSQSGHNTVSWYQQALGQGPQFIFQYYREEENGRGNFPPRFSGLQFPNYSSELNVNALELDDSALYLCASSLAGTNNEQFFGPGTRLTVL.

The chain combines TRBV6-2 or TRBV6-3 with TRBJ2-1, with D hard to call. The V gene's germline CDR1 is MNHEY and CDR2 SVGEGT. With 5 bases removed from V and 8 bases from J, the gap between germline ends came to 22 bases. CDR3 size: 16 residues. DNA for the CDR3: TGTGCCAGCAGTAACCCCCCGGGCTATCTTCTACATGAGCAGTTCTTC. Translating it yields CASSNPPGYLLHEQFF.

The chain carries TRBV5-1 and TRBJ2-5; TRBD1 agrees at 7 bases. This CDR3 is built from 16 residues. Trimming removed 6 bases from V and 2 bases from J; junction bases left unmatched: 13. Per the germline V gene, CDR1 is SGHRS and CDR2 is YFSETQ. CDR3 nucleotides: TGCGCCAGCAATTCTATCTTCGGGACAGCGCAAGAGACCCAGTACTTC. Its protein is CASNSIFGTAQETQYF.

On this clonotype itself: Relative to the germline gene, one junction end is altered; a read error may explain this. This chain connects TRBV11-2 to TRBJ1-5, with D possibly TRBD1 on 5 matching bases. Per germline, CDR1 SGHAT and CDR2 FQNNGV. The CDR3 consists of 15 residues. Written as DNA, the CDR3 is TGTGTCAGCAGCTTAGGGGCGGGTCCCGGGGAGCCCCAGCATTTT. Translation gives CVSSLGAGPGEPQHF.

The chain is built from TRBV24-1 and TRBJ2-4; 8 nucleotides align to TRBD1. J was trimmed by 6 bases and V by 6 bases; bases with no gene match: 6. The CDR3 is made up of 14 amino acids. Germline loops: CDR1 KGHDR, CDR2 SFDVKD. In DNA, the CDR3 is TGTGCCACCAGTCCTGGACAGGGTGCAAACATTCAGTACTTC. It is translated as CATSPGQGANIQYF.

J is TRBJ2-1 and V is TRBV7-2, with 7 bases fitting TRBD2. V shed 2 bases and J 15 bases; nucleotides not matched to a gene: 10. The CDR3 totals 13 residues. Per germline, CDR1 SGHTA and CDR2 FQGNSA. The CDR3 nucleotides are TGTGCCAGCAGCTTAAAAACCGGGACTAATCCGTTCTTC. Its protein is CASSLKTGTNPFF.

The chain is built from TRBV4-1 and TRBJ2-3, with 9 nucleotides matching TRBD2. CDR1 MGHRA and CDR2 YSYEKL come from the germline V gene. J gave up 5 bases and V 1 base, and 4 bases lay outside the gene matches. This CDR3 comprises 15 residues. In nucleotides, the CDR3 is TGCGCCAGCAGCCAAGTTGCGGGAGGGAAAGATACGCAGTATTTT. Amino acid sequence: CASSQVAGGKDTQYF.

This clonotype has more than one count but fewer than ten. Being one base from a much bigger clone, this may be a read error. The V and J genes are TRBV4-1 and TRBJ2-1; D not certain. CDR3 size: 17 residues. CDR1 and CDR2 from the germline V gene are MGHRA and YSYEKL. V lost 3 bases and J lost 3, with 18 bases in between. The CDR3 DNA follows: TGCGCCAGCAGCCAGACGGTTCAGGAGACCCTCTACAATGAGCAGTTCTTC. It specifies CASSQTVQETLYNEQFF.

The chain combines TRBV18 with TRBJ2-7; D not certain. V was cut by 6 bases and J by 6 bases, with 12 bases left in between. CDR1 is KGHSH and CDR2 is LQKENI in the germline V gene. The CDR3 sequence is 12 residues long. The CDR3 nucleotides read TGTGCCAGCTCGCCAGTAGGGTTCGAGCAGTACTTC. Translating gives CASSPVGFEQYF. Full variable domain (outside the CDR3, taken from reference TRBV18 and TRBJ2-7): NAGVMQNPRHLVRRRGQEARLRCSPMKGHSHVYWYRQLPEEGLKFMVYLQKENIIDESGMPKERFSAEFPKEGPSILRIQQVVRGDSAAYFCASSPVGFEQYFGPGTRLTVT.